What follows are 12 T cell receptor beta chains derived from one specimen sequenced in a study of blood T cell repertoires in COVID-19. Produced via immunoSEQ multiplex PCR; TCRdb's table is partial and in-frame only. The data show some 300,000 clones, approximately 84% seen once. Sequencing was performed on PBMCs or T cells enriched from blood (not recorded which). Receptors were obtained from a man younger than 40 who had recovered from COVID-19.

This clone was observed at least ten times. Other nucleotide sequences in the sample specify the same CDR3. The CDR3 DNA is TGTGCCTGGAGTGTACGCGGGAGTAATCAGCCCCAGCATTTT. Its translation is CAWSVRGSNQPQHF. The rearrangement joins TRBV30 to TRBJ1-5; D ambiguous. V was clipped by 0 bases and J by 4 bases, with 10 bases between them. There are 14 residues in the CDR3. Germline V gives CDR1 GTSNPN, CDR2 SVGIG (reference sequence).

The V and J genes are TRBV27 and TRBJ1-2; 8 nucleotides match TRBD1. CDR3 length: 15 amino acids. CDR1 and CDR2 from the germline V gene are MNHEY and SMNVEV (reference sequence). V lost 4 bases, J lost 8 bases, and 12 bases stayed unmatched. The CDR3 DNA is TGTGCCAGCAGTTCTCCGACAGGGGAAGGAGAGGGCTACACCTTC. It codes for CASSSPTGEGEGYTF.

The gene calls are TRBV6-5 and TRBJ2-2, with a weak D call TRBD1 (7 bases). Germline CDR1 is MNHEY and CDR2 is SVGAGI. The CDR3 contains 16 residues. Between the trimmed V and J ends, which lost 0 bases and 8 bases, there was a span of 16 bases. CDR3 in DNA: TGTGCCAGCAGTTACTCTGGGGGCAGGGGGACTGGGGAGCTGTTTTTT. Its protein product is CASSYSGGRGTGELFF.

In this sample, this clone turned up once. V and J are TRBV5-1 and TRBJ2-1; TRBD2 matches 9 bases. In germline, CDR1 is SGHRS, CDR2 YFSETQ. The ends lost 0 bases at V and 0 bases at J; junction bases unmatched: 7. This CDR3 is 18 amino acids long. The CDR3 loop is CASSLVGLASSSYNEQFF. In DNA form, the CDR3 reads TGCGCCAGCAGCTTGGTCGGACTAGCGTCTAGCTCCTACAATGAGCAGTTCTTC.

This CDR3 reads CASSRTQGAEAFF. The CDR3 nucleotides are TGTGCCAGCAGCCGCACCCAGGGGGCTGAAGCTTTCTTT. This chain connects TRBV14 to TRBJ1-1; TRBD1 agrees at 7 bases. The germline V gene encodes CDR1 SGHDN and CDR2 FVKESK. The V gene end was trimmed by 4 bases and the J gene end by 6 bases; junction bases not matched to a gene: 5. The CDR3 runs to 13 residues.

This chain connects TRBV6-1 to TRBJ1-6; the D gene is possibly TRBD1 (5 bases). V lost 3 bases to trimming and J lost 9 bases, with 15 bases between them. Germline lookup yields CDR1 MNHNS and CDR2 SASEGT. The CDR3 extends over 15 amino acids. Here the CDR3 DNA reads TGTGCCAGCAGTGACGGACTGGGACTTGGTTCACCCCTCCACTTT. It encodes CASSDGLGLGSPLHF.

As for this clone: Other DNA sequences from this sample encode an identical CDR3 as well. The J gene is TRBJ2-1, the V gene TRBV18; 7 bases fit TRBD1. From germline, CDR1 is KGHSH and CDR2 LQKENI. The CDR3 consists of 15 residues. V lost 0 bases to trimming and J lost 2 bases; unmatched junction nucleotides: 1. The CDR3 reads CASSPPGTAYNEQFF. The DNA for the CDR3 is TGTGCCAGCTCACCACCCGGGACAGCCTACAATGAGCAGTTCTTC.

The chain has TRBV6-5 and TRBJ2-7; 7 nucleotides line up with TRBD1. CDR3 size: 14 residues. CDR1 and CDR2 (germline): MNHEY, SVGAGI. After removal of 8 bases from V and 3 bases from J, the junction contained 10 bases not matched to a gene. The CDR3 loop reads CASLGVRGLYEQYF. The CDR3 DNA follows: TGTGCCAGCCTGGGTGTGAGGGGGCTCTACGAGCAGTACTTC.

This clone appeared a few times. V usage is TRBV5-1 and J usage is TRBJ1-1; D ambiguous. V shed 1 base and J shed 0 bases, with 13 bases lying between them. This CDR3 comprises 16 residues. Germline V lookup: CDR1 SGHRS, CDR2 YFSETQ. In DNA form, the CDR3 reads TGCGCCAGCAGCTTGCGGACTCAGGAATTGAACACTGAAGCTTTCTTT. Translation gives CASSLRTQELNTEAFF. The variable domain in full, completed from reference TRBV5-1 and TRBJ1-1, reads KAGVTQTPRYLIKTRGQQVTLSCSPISGHRSVSWYQQTPGQGLQFLFEYFSETQRNKGNFPGRFSGRQFSNSRSEMNVSTLELGDSALYLCASSLRTQELNTEAFFGQGTRLTVV.

CDR3 in amino acids: CASRWRQGQASYNSPLHF. In nucleotides, the CDR3 is TGTGCCAGCAGGTGGCGACAGGGACAGGCCTCCTATAATTCACCCCTCCACTTT. The chain combines TRBV27 with TRBJ1-6; 8 bases match TRBD1. V was clipped by 6 bases and J by 0 bases; unmatched bases: 10. The CDR3 is made up of 18 amino acids. CDR1 MNHEY and CDR2 SMNVEV come from the germline V gene (reference sequence).

The V gene is TRBV19, the J gene TRBJ1-2; 10 bases match TRBD1. The germline gives CDR1 LNHDA, CDR2 SQIVND (reference sequence). V shed 4 bases and J 6 bases; nucleotides not matched to a gene: 8. The CDR3 is made up of 15 amino acids. CDR3 in amino acids: CASSTAGQGKDGYTF. CDR3 DNA: TGTGCCAGTAGTACTGCGGGACAGGGGAAGGATGGCTACACCTTC.

This clone was counted between two and nine times. The chain links TRBV24-1 to TRBJ1-4, with 7 bases lining up with TRBD1. The V segment lost 4 bases and the J segment 7 bases; nucleotides outside the gene matches: 8. This CDR3 is 15 amino acids long. Per germline, CDR1 KGHDR and CDR2 SFDVKD. The CDR3 bases are TGTGCCACCAGTGACGCGACAGGGATCGGTGAAAAACTGTTTTTT. It translates to CATSDATGIGEKLFF.